The clone carrying this TCR beta chain was seen only a few times. Its antigen is not identified. The sample belongs to a study of T-cell memory formation after mild COVID-19. Study-level findings and limits: Pre-infection memory held some responding clones, suggesting pre-existing cross-reactive T cells responded. Most CD4+ clones that shrank were in CM and EM, while CD8+ ones turned up in EMRA.

Constant-segment primers served in 5'RACE that generated TCR alpha and TCR beta cDNA libraries bearing sample barcodes and UMIs. From the 5' RACE reads, TCRdb called clonotypes with MiXCR, one entry per CDR3 protein. The table includes about 270,000 distinct CDR3 sequences, 16% detected once. The sequencing input was PBMCs or a T cell subset sorted from them (not recorded which). This TCR derives from a man between 18 and 29 years old who had mild COVID-19 (a few samples of this study predate the infection). Cell type and time point are not known.

The CDR3 DNA reads as TGCAGTGCCCTTAGCACAGATACGCATACGCAGTATTTT. The encoded protein is CSALSTDTHTQYF. This chain connects TRBV20-1 to TRBJ2-3, with D unclear. The length of the CDR3 is 13 residues. V was cut by 6 bases and J by 7 bases, with 17 bases left in between. Germline CDR1 is DFQATT and CDR2 is SNEGSKA (reference sequence).